One sample yielded the 32 T cell receptor beta chains listed below, sequenced in a study of blood T cell repertoires in COVID-19. Using immunoSEQ multiplex PCR, the repertoire was profiled, and TCRdb retains in-frame clones only, with some absent. This sample has approximately 300,000 clones; 90% to 95% occur once, and the top ten carry around 3.9%. The sample consisted of PBMCs or T cells enriched from blood (not recorded which). The receptors derive from a woman aged 25 to 39 who had been exposed to COVID-19.

The chain has TRBV4-2 and TRBJ2-3; 9 nucleotides line up with TRBD2. The V gene's germline CDR1 is LGHNA and CDR2 YNFKEQ. V was clipped by 3 bases and J by 5 bases; unmatched bases: 3. The CDR3 runs 14 residues. CDR3 sequence reads: CASSHGLARDTQYF. CDR3 in DNA: TGTGCCAGCAGCCACGGACTAGCGAGAGATACGCAGTATTTT.

V is TRBV14 and J is TRBJ2-2; D not resolved. Trimming took off 1 base at V and 6 bases at J, with 6 bases between the two ends. The V gene's germline CDR1 is SGHDN and CDR2 FVKESK. The CDR3 length is 13 residues. The CDR3 DNA reads as TGTGCCAGCAGCCAAGCCTACGCCGGGGAGCTGTTTTTT. Its translation is CASSQAYAGELFF.

This clone showed up just once. The CDR3 reads CASSWGQGLIYEQYF. CDR3 DNA: TGTGCCAGCAGTTGGGGACAGGGTCTAATCTACGAGCAGTACTTC. This chain uses TRBV6-2 or TRBV6-3 with TRBJ2-7, with 9 bases matching TRBD1. V lost 4 bases, J lost 3 bases, and 7 bases stayed unmatched. Germline CDR1 and CDR2: MNHEY and SVGEGT. The CDR3 consists of 15 residues.

This chain links TRBV10-3 with TRBJ1-6; 8 bases are shared with TRBD1. The CDR3 length is 15 residues. Unmatched junction bases numbered 10, after V lost 6 bases and J lost 9 bases. Germline V gene data show CDR1 as ENHRY and CDR2 as SYGVKD. CDR3 loop: CAIRGSSDRGSPLHF. In DNA, the CDR3 is TGTGCCATCAGGGGGTCGTCCGACAGGGGTTCACCCCTCCACTTT.

V usage is TRBV7-6 and J usage is TRBJ2-1, with a tentative D call TRBD1 (5 bases). Germline-derived CDR1 and CDR2 are SGHVS and FNYEAQ. V was shortened by 1 base and J by 1 base, with 8 bases between the two germline ends. There are 15 residues in the CDR3. The CDR3 nucleotides are TGTGCCAGCAGCTTAGTGGGGCCTTCCTACAATGAGCAGTTCTTC. Amino acid sequence: CASSLVGPSYNEQFF.

V gene TRBV5-5 combines with J gene TRBJ1-4; perhaps TRBD1 as D (5 bases). The CDR3 sequence is 14 residues long. Germline V lookup: CDR1 SGHKS, CDR2 YYEKEE (reference sequence). Trimming pared 7 bases from V and 4 bases from J, leaving 14 bases between. CDR3 nucleotide sequence: TGTGCCAGCGATCTCGGCGGGGGTAATGAAAAACTGTTTTTT. It specifies CASDLGGGNEKLFF.

The rearrangement joins TRBV6-5 to TRBJ1-3, with unresolved D. The length of the CDR3 is 13 residues. Trimming shortened V by 2 bases and J by 4 bases, and 6 bases separated the two germline ends. Germline CDR1 reads MNHEY; CDR2 reads SVGAGI. CDR3 nucleotide sequence: TGTGCCAGCAGTTACAACGGGGGAAACACCATATATTTT. This sequence encodes CASSYNGGNTIYF.

The chain recombines TRBV11-2 with TRBJ2-7, with D possibly being TRBD2 (6 bases). The CDR3 is 12 amino acids. V was pared by 3 bases and J by 5 bases, with 8 bases between. From germline, CDR1 is SGHAT and CDR2 FQNNGV. This CDR3 reads CASSLTSNEQYF. The CDR3, as DNA: TGTGCCAGCAGCTTGACTAGTAACGAGCAGTACTTC.

The chain is built from TRBV4-1 and TRBJ1-5; D unclear. Trimming took off 1 base at V and 0 bases at J, with 13 bases between the two ends. Germline CDR1 MGHRA, CDR2 YSYEKL. The CDR3 is made up of 17 amino acids. CDR3 residues: CASSQGAARGSNQPQHF. CDR3 DNA: TGCGCCAGCAGCCAAGGGGCAGCCCGGGGTAGCAATCAGCCCCAGCATTTT.

DNA for the CDR3: TGCGCCAGCAGCTTGGACCTTAAGGGGGCCTATGGCTACACCTTC. It specifies CASSLDLKGAYGYTF. This sequence joins TRBV5-1 and TRBJ1-2, with 7 nucleotides matching TRBD1. The J segment lost 4 bases and the V segment lost 0 bases, leaving 6 bases of the junction unmatched. Germline V gene lookup returns CDR1 SGHRS and CDR2 YFSETQ. The CDR3 runs 15 residues.

The chain carries TRBV7-9 and TRBJ1-6; the match to TRBD1 covers 9 bases. The length of the CDR3 is 14 residues. V trimming: 8 bases; J trimming: 10 bases; junction bases outside the gene matches: 9. Germline-derived CDR1 and CDR2 are SEHNR and FQNEAQ (reference sequence). The CDR3 DNA sequence: TGTGCCAGCCGGAAAGGACAGGGGTTCTCACCCCTCCACTTT. Translation: CASRKGQGFSPLHF.

The rearrangement joins TRBV6-5 to TRBJ2-7; D possibly corresponds to TRBD2 (6 bases). V gave up 7 bases and J gave up 2 bases, with 15 bases separating them. Germline V gives CDR1 MNHEY, CDR2 SVGAGI. The CDR3 extends over 14 amino acids. Written as DNA, the CDR3 is TGTGCCAGCAAATATAACGGCGGGACCTACGAGCAGTACTTC. It yields the protein CASKYNGGTYEQYF.

This sequence joins TRBV6-5 and TRBJ2-2; 13 bases fit TRBD2. The CDR3 extends over 15 amino acids. Germline V gene data show CDR1 as MNHEY and CDR2 as SVGAGI. Trimming took 6 bases from V and 6 from J; bases not matched to a gene: 4. The CDR3 DNA sequence: TGTGCCAGCAGCCCGACTAGCGGGGGGCCCGGGGAGCTGTTTTTT. Translation gives CASSPTSGGPGELFF.

The V gene is TRBV18, the J gene TRBJ1-1; 7 positions agree with TRBD1. J lost 1 base, V lost 8 bases, and 4 bases had no gene match. CDR3 size: 13 residues. Germline CDR1 KGHSH, CDR2 LQKENI. CDR3 in amino acids: CASKRTGNTEAFF. CDR3 nucleotide sequence: TGTGCCAGCAAACGGACAGGGAACACTGAAGCTTTCTTT.

The J gene is TRBJ2-2, the V gene TRBV9, with 8 bases matching TRBD2. The V segment lost 6 bases and the J segment 2 bases; nucleotides outside the gene matches: 6. The CDR3 covers 15 residues. Germline CDR1 is SGDLS and CDR2 is YYNGEE. In DNA form, the CDR3 reads TGTGCCAGCAAAGTTAGCGGGGCAAACACCGGGGAGCTGTTTTTT. Protein sequence: CASKVSGANTGELFF.

This chain joins TRBV7-2 and TRBJ1-3, with D tentatively TRBD1 (5 bases). The V end lost 2 bases, the J end lost 0 bases, and 14 bases lay between the germline ends. Germline CDR1 SGHTA, CDR2 FQGNSA. There are 17 residues in the CDR3. CDR3 bases: TGTGCCAGCAGCTTACACACAGGAGTCATCTCTGGAAACACCATATATTTT. Translation gives CASSLHTGVISGNTIYF.

CDR3 region: CASSSRLAGETQYF. The CDR3 bases are TGTGCCAGCAGCTCCCGACTAGCAGGGGAGACCCAGTACTTC. The V and J genes are TRBV7-8 and TRBJ2-5; TRBD2 matches at 7 bases. The CDR3 spans 14 residues. The V gene end was trimmed by 4 bases and the J gene end by 5 bases; junction bases not matched to a gene: 7. The germline CDR1 and CDR2 sequences are SGHVS and FQNEAQ.

This clone was recorded only once. This chain connects TRBV5-6 to TRBJ2-4, with TRBD2 as a possible D gene (7 bases). Germline-derived CDR1 and CDR2 are SGHDT and YYEEEE. The CDR3 loop spans 15 amino acids. V lost 4 bases and J 2 bases, leaving 13 bases between the germline ends. CDR3 loop: CASSPRGGPKNIQYF. The DNA for the CDR3 is TGTGCCAGCAGCCCAAGGGGGGGACCCAAAAACATTCAGTACTTC. Full variable domain (remainder filled in from reference TRBV5-6 and TRBJ2-4): DAGVTQSPTHLIKTRGQQVTLRCSPKSGHDTVSWYQQALGQGPQFIFQYYEEEERQRGNFPDRFSGHQFPNYSSELNVNALLLGDSALYLCASSPRGGPKNIQYFGAGTRLSVL.

The CDR3 protein is CATSDGVTETQYF. CDR3 DNA sequence: TGTGCCACCAGTGATGGAGTTACAGAGACCCAGTACTTC. The gene calls are TRBV24-1 and TRBJ2-5; D gene ambiguous. The CDR3 length is 13 residues. Germline V lookup: CDR1 KGHDR, CDR2 SFDVKD. V lost 3 bases and J lost 4, with 8 bases in between.

The chain recombines TRBV29-1 with TRBJ2-5, with D tentatively TRBD2 (5 bases). The germline V gene encodes CDR1 SQVTM and CDR2 ANQGSEA. The germline V and J ends were trimmed by 2 bases and 6 bases, with 10 bases remaining between them. The CDR3 is made up of 12 amino acids. The CDR3 loop reads CSVEMTGKTQYF. The CDR3 DNA follows: TGCAGCGTTGAAATGACGGGGAAGACCCAGTACTTC. Full variable domain (rest looked up from reference TRBV29-1 and TRBJ2-5): SAVISQKPSRDICQRGTSLTIQCQVDSQVTMMFWYRQQPGQSLTLIATANQGSEATYESGFVIDKFPISRPNLTFSTLTVSNMSPEDSSIYLCSVEMTGKTQYFGPGTRLLVL.

DNA for the CDR3: TGTGCCAGCTCATTCAGCGGGGGGGCGTGGAATGAGCAGTTCTTC. Protein: CASSFSGGAWNEQFF. The chain combines TRBV18 with TRBJ2-1; 10 nucleotides agree with TRBD2. This CDR3 spans 15 amino acids. Germline V lookup: CDR1 KGHSH, CDR2 LQKENI. The trim removed 5 bases at V and 7 bases at J, leaving 8 bases unmatched.

The J gene is TRBJ1-5, the V gene TRBV21-1; TRBD1 was called by the table and not checked on the DNA. TRBV21-1 is a pseudogene segment. CDR3 length: 18 amino acids. CDR3 sequence (DNA): TGTGCCAGCAGCAAAGTGGAGCAGGGTCTGAATGGCAATCAGCCCCAGCATTTT. Its translation: CASSKVEQGLNGNQPQHF.

The chain couples TRBV7-8 to TRBJ1-6, with a tentative D call TRBD1 (5 bases). This CDR3 has 17 residues. V lost 5 bases and J 7 bases, leaving 21 bases between the germline ends. Germline assignment: CDR1 SGHVS and CDR2 FQNEAQ. In nucleotides, the CDR3 is TGTGCCAGCAGCCCCCGGGAGGGGAAGAGCCTGAATTCACCCCTCCACTTT. Translating it yields CASSPREGKSLNSPLHF.

The chain links TRBV18 to TRBJ1-2, with 8 bases lining up with TRBD1. The J segment lost 7 bases and the V segment lost 6 bases, leaving 7 bases of the junction unmatched. The CDR3 is 13 residues long. Germline V gives CDR1 KGHSH, CDR2 LQKENI. In nucleotides, the CDR3 is TGTGCCAGCTCGCCTGACAGGGGTTCTGGCTACACCTTC. Amino acids: CASSPDRGSGYTF.

The J gene is TRBJ1-5, the V gene TRBV19; TRBD1 agrees at 7 bases. Trimming cost V 8 bases and J 0 bases; bases outside gene matches: 4. This CDR3 is 14 amino acids long. In germline, CDR1 is LNHDA, CDR2 SQIVND (reference sequence). For the CDR3, the DNA is TGTGCCAGTGGGACAGAATATAGCAATCAGCCCCAGCATTTT. Protein: CASGTEYSNQPQHF.

This chain connects TRBV9 to TRBJ1-1; 9 bases match TRBD1. CDR1 is SGDLS, CDR2 YYNGEE, per germline. Unmatched junction bases numbered 7, after V lost 4 bases and J lost 0 bases. There are 16 residues in the CDR3. Written as DNA, the CDR3 is TGTGCCAGCAGCCCACGACAGGGGGTAATGAACACTGAAGCTTTCTTT. It yields the protein CASSPRQGVMNTEAFF. The complete variable domain, with remaining parts taken from reference TRBV9 and TRBJ1-1, reads DSGVTQTPKHLITATGQRVTLRCSPRSGDLSVYWYQQSLDQGLQFLIQYYNGEERAKGNILERFSAQQFPDLHSELNLSSLELGDSALYFCASSPRQGVMNTEAFFGQGTRLTVV.

The genes are TRBV27 and TRBJ1-2; TRBD1 matches at 8 bases. Germline CDR1 reads MNHEY; CDR2 reads SMNVEV (reference sequence). The CDR3 has 15 amino acids. V lost 3 bases to trimming and J lost 6 bases; unmatched junction nucleotides: 9. CDR3 bases: TGTGCCAGCAGTTTGATTAGGGACAGGATTAATGGCTACACCTTC. Translated, it gives CASSLIRDRINGYTF.

The chain links TRBV7-8 to TRBJ2-1; 11 nucleotides match TRBD2. Germline lookup yields CDR1 SGHVS and CDR2 FQNEAQ. The CDR3 is made up of 16 amino acids. The V and J ends lost 1 base and 9 bases, in that order; junction bases with no gene match: 8. Written as DNA, the CDR3 is TGTGCCAGCAGCTTAGGACTAGCGGGGATATCAGCTGAGCAGTTCTTC. This translates into CASSLGLAGISAEQFF.

CDR3 nucleotides: TGCGCCAGCAGTCATAAGGACAGCTATGGCTACACCTTC. Encoded protein: CASSHKDSYGYTF. The V call is TRBV5-1, the J call TRBJ1-2; perhaps TRBD1 as D (6 bases). Trimming removed 5 bases at V and 4 bases at J, with 12 bases between. CDR3 length equals 13 residues. Germline loops: CDR1 SGHRS, CDR2 YFSETQ.

J is TRBJ2-7 and V is TRBV10-3; 8 nucleotides line up with TRBD2. The CDR3 spans 15 residues. V lost 8 bases, J lost 2 bases, and 11 bases stayed unmatched. Germline V gene sequence: CDR1 ENHRY, CDR2 SYGVKD. The CDR3 here is CAIDSRAGGTYEQYF. The CDR3 region has the DNA TGTGCCATCGATTCTAGGGCGGGGGGCACCTACGAGCAGTACTTC.

V is TRBV7-9 and J is TRBJ1-2, with 7 positions matching TRBD1. CDR1 and CDR2 (germline): SEHNR, FQNEAQ (reference sequence). The J segment lost 12 bases and the V segment lost 5 bases, leaving 9 bases of the junction unmatched. The CDR3 runs 12 residues. The chain's CDR3 is CASSQGQAVDTF. CDR3 bases: TGTGCCAGCAGCCAAGGACAGGCCGTCGACACCTTC.

The V call is TRBV7-9, the J call TRBJ1-3; no clear D. The V gene's germline CDR1 is SEHNR and CDR2 FQNEAQ (reference sequence). The CDR3 has 17 residues. V lost 10 bases, J lost 5 bases, and 27 bases lay in between. CDR3 loop: CAIRASLKTPARNTIYF. CDR3 sequence (DNA): TGTGCCATCAGAGCGTCTTTGAAAACTCCCGCCCGAAACACCATATATTTT.